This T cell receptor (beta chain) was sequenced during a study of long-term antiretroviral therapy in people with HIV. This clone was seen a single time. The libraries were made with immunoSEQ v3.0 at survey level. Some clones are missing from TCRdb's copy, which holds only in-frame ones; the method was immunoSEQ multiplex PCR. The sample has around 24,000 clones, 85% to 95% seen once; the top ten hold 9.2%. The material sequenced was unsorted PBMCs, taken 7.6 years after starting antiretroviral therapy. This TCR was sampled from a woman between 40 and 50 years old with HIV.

CDR3 amino acids: CAISESRAGADGEQYF. For the CDR3, the DNA is TGTGCCATCAGTGAGTCTAGGGCAGGGGCGGACGGCGAGCAGTACTTC. The chain couples TRBV10-3 to TRBJ2-7; TRBD1 is a possible D gene (6 bases). Per the germline V gene, CDR1 is ENHRY and CDR2 is SYGVKD. The CDR3 covers 16 residues. The germline V and J ends were trimmed by 0 bases and 6 bases, with 18 bases remaining between them.